The 7 T cell receptor beta chains presented below share a single source sample, sequenced in a study of T cell clonality in common variable immunodeficiency. Regarding the study as a whole: Fewer deletions and N-nucleotide insertions were reportedly seen in common variable immunodeficiency TCR beta sequences.

These receptors' antigens are unknown. Sequencing was performed with immunoSEQ multiplex PCR; in TCRdb, only in-frame clones are kept and a portion is missing. The sample has approximately 28,000 clones, none seen only once. Sample: peripheral blood mononuclear cells. These receptors were obtained from a human donor with common variable immunodeficiency.

In regard to this clone: The sequence runs out 3 residues before the end of the CDR3; the remainder is reconstructed from the germline J gene. The V and J genes are TRBV5-1 and TRBJ2-3; no firm D call. CDR1 and CDR2 from the germline V gene are SGHRS and YFSETQ. The CDR3 covers 13 residues. With 0 bases removed from V and 6 bases from J, the gap between germline ends came to 8 bases. CDR3 in amino acids: CASSLEGWDTQYF. The CDR3 bases that were read are TGCGCCAGCAGCTTGGAGGGTTGGGATACG.

Note on this clone: The CDR3 is cut off 3 residues early in the read; its end comes from the germline J gene. The chain uses TRBV7-9 and TRBJ1-5; 7 nucleotides match TRBD1. This CDR3 is built from 14 residues. The J segment lost 2 bases and the V segment lost 4 bases, leaving 2 bases of the junction unmatched. Germline V gene sequence: CDR1 SEHNR, CDR2 FQNEAQ (reference sequence). The sequenced part of the CDR3 DNA is TGTGCCAGCAGCTCTGGACAGGGCAATCAGCCC. This translates into CASSSGQGNQP. The whole CDR3 is CASSSGQGNQPQHF.

In this sample, this clone turned up many times. The read terminates 3 residues before the CDR3 end, so the remaining end is supplied by the germline J gene. This chain uses TRBV20-1 with TRBJ2-3; 9 nucleotides align to TRBD1. CDR1 is DFQATT and CDR2 is SNEGSKA in the germline V gene (reference sequence). V lost 1 base, J lost 6 bases, and 8 bases stayed unmatched. The CDR3 is 15 amino acids. The CDR3 sequence is CSARGPGQGSDTQYF. The DNA read from the CDR3 is TGCAGTGCTAGAGGGCCGGGACAGGGTTCCGATACG.

This clone was seen ten or more times. Coverage ceases 3 residues before the CDR3 finishes, and the germline J gene fills in the end. The chain joins TRBV19 to TRBJ2-3, with 9 bases lining up with TRBD1. CDR1 is LNHDA and CDR2 is SQIVND in the germline V gene (reference sequence). Losses at the gene ends were 6 bases for V and 0 bases for J; bases not matched to a gene: 7. The CDR3 loop spans 16 amino acids. CDR3: CASRNLTGGSTDTQYF. Partial CDR3 DNA: TGTGCCAGTAGAAACCTGACAGGGGGTAGCACAGATACG.

This clone came up many times. The read finishes 3 residues shy of the CDR3 end, and the germline J gene is used to complete it. V and J are TRBV14 and TRBJ2-1; perhaps TRBD2 as D (6 bases). From germline, CDR1 is SGHDN and CDR2 FVKESK. The CDR3 loop spans 18 amino acids. V was trimmed by 0 bases and J by 0 bases, leaving 15 bases between them. The CDR3 bases that were read are TGTGCCAGCAGCCAAGACTGGGACTCCCGGAGCTCCTACAATGAG. Amino acids: CASSQDWDSRSSYNE. The entire CDR3 reads CASSQDWDSRSSYNEQFF.

This clone occurred a few times. The read gets to within 3 residues of the CDR3 end, and the germline J gene fills in the rest. The rearrangement links TRBV20-1 to TRBJ2-3; 10 bases map to TRBD1. The CDR3 totals 15 residues. The V gene's germline CDR1 is DFQATT and CDR2 SNEGSKA (reference sequence). Unmatched junction bases numbered 8, after V lost 6 bases and J lost 2 bases. The CDR3 sequence is CSAIRQGAITDTQYF. Partial CDR3 DNA: TGCAGTGCGATTAGACAGGGGGCCATCACAGATACG.

By sample fraction, this clone is medium-sized. The read stops 3 residues short of the end of the CDR3; the missing end is completed from the germline J gene. The chain is built from TRBV5-1 and TRBJ2-2, with a weak D call TRBD1 (5 bases). Trimming removed 4 bases at V and 7 bases at J, with 23 bases between. The CDR3 is made up of 17 amino acids. Germline V gives CDR1 SGHRS, CDR2 YFSETQ. The DNA read from the CDR3 is TGCGCCAGCAGCCCCACCTCTACAGGATCCCCGGGCGGGGAG. Translating it yields CASSPTSTGSPGGE. The whole CDR3 sequence reads CASSPTSTGSPGGELFF.